Below are 4 T cell receptor beta chains sequenced from a single sample in a study of cytomegalovirus exposure and HLA in healthy donors. PCR was performed using 60 Vbeta and 13 Jbeta primers. TCRdb's copy holds only in-frame clones and misses some; the assay was immunoSEQ multiplex PCR. The sample consists of 150,000 to 200,000 clones, 79% of them appearing once. Material for sequencing was PBMCs. Receptors were obtained from a girl aged 5-17 years in good health and CMV-seropositive.

The V gene is TRBV6-5, the J gene TRBJ2-1, with D unclear. Germline V CDR1 and CDR2: MNHEY, SVGAGI. CDR3 length equals 14 residues. Trimming pared 0 bases from V and 1 base from J, leaving 4 bases between. The CDR3 DNA follows: TGTGCCAGCAGTTACTCGGAGTCCTACAATGAGCAGTTCTTC. Protein: CASSYSESYNEQFF.

This clone was detected only once. The chain employs TRBV5-4 and TRBJ2-5; D may be TRBD1 (6 bases). The CDR3 totals 15 residues. Germline V gene lookup returns CDR1 SGHNT and CDR2 YYREEE (reference sequence). Trimming pared 0 bases from V and 1 base from J, leaving 10 bases between. CDR3 sequence reads: CASSLARTAQETQYF. In DNA form, the CDR3 reads TGTGCCAGCAGCTTGGCCCGGACAGCCCAAGAGACCCAGTACTTC. The entire variable domain, with the rest obtained from reference TRBV5-4 and TRBJ2-5, is as follows: ETGVTQSPTHLIKTRGQQVTLRCSSQSGHNTVSWYQQALGQGPQFIFQYYREEENGRGNFPPRFSGLQFPNYSSELNVNALELDDSALYLCASSLARTAQETQYFGPGTRLLVL.

The V call is TRBV7-9, the J call TRBJ2-5; TRBD2 agrees at 11 bases. With 0 bases clipped from V and 2 bases from J, the junction kept 2 bases outside the gene matches. Germline V lookup: CDR1 SEHNR, CDR2 FQNEAQ (reference sequence). This CDR3 is built from 16 residues. The CDR3 coding sequence is TGTGCCAGCAGCTTAGCCCTAGCGGGGGGACAAGAGACCCAGTACTTC. Its translation is CASSLALAGGQETQYF.

The rearrangement links TRBV27 to TRBJ2-5; 7 positions match TRBD1. This CDR3 comprises 15 residues. J gave up 3 bases and V 3 bases, and 7 bases lay outside the gene matches. From germline, CDR1 is MNHEY and CDR2 SMNVEV (reference sequence). The CDR3 is CASSFLVDREETQYF. The CDR3 nucleotides are TGTGCCAGCAGTTTCCTCGTCGACAGGGAAGAGACCCAGTACTTC.